The 2 T cell receptor beta chains below come from one sample, sequenced in a study of vaccination effects on CD4 cells after COVID-19. Sequencing used immunoSEQ multiplex PCR; TCRdb keeps in-frame clones, though not all of them. The data show 20,000 to 25,000 clones, roughly 69% seen once. These TCRs' antigens remain unknown. ViraFEST expansion of antigen-specific CD4+ T cells with viral peptide pools preceded sequencing. Following culture for roughly 10 days, CD4+ T cells were isolated. Convalescent patients had PCR-confirmed SARS-CoV-2 infection between March and December 2020. Sequencing was performed on CD4+ T cells from PBMCs cultured with a peptide pool, taken before COVID-19 vaccination. The source is a human donor who had a prior SARS-CoV-2 infection.

This chain uses TRBV19 with TRBJ2-1; 15 bases line up with TRBD2. Germline CDR1 reads LNHDA; CDR2 reads SQIVND (reference sequence). Trimming removed 6 bases from V and 9 bases from J; junction bases left unmatched: 6. There are 15 residues in the CDR3. The CDR3 region has the DNA TGTGCCAGTAGCAATGGACTAGCGGGGGGGGGTGAGCAGTTCTTC. Protein: CASSNGLAGGGEQFF. Complete variable domain (other parts from reference TRBV19 and TRBJ2-1): DGGITQSPKYLFRKEGQNVTLSCEQNLNHDAMYWYRQDPGQGLRLIYYSQIVNDFQKGDIAEGYSVSREKKESFPLTVTSAQKNPTAFYLCASSNGLAGGGEQFFGPGTRLTVL.

A few counts support this clone. V usage is TRBV6-5 and J usage is TRBJ1-1; D perhaps matches TRBD1 (5 bases). CDR3 length: 13 amino acids. The germline gives CDR1 MNHEY, CDR2 SVGAGI. V was shortened by 5 bases and J by 1 base, with 8 bases between the two germline ends. CDR3: CASSLTENTEAFF. In DNA form, the CDR3 reads TGTGCCAGCAGTCTGACAGAGAACACTGAAGCTTTCTTT.